This section outlines one T cell receptor beta chain sequence together with its context. A few counts support this clonotype. Its specific antigen is unknown. Base-call qualities are not available, and no considerably larger clone is one nucleotide away. The sample comes from a study of T cells in Graves' hyperthyroidism and ophthalmopathy (dated by TCRdb to about 2019). For the wider study: Peripheral blood samples were taken at the time of initial diagnosis, prior to any treatment. A discovery cohort of approximately 97 patients, 43 with Graves' ophthalmopathy and under 60 with stable Graves' hyperthyroidism, was used to find distinguishing TCR V-J signatures. Whether ophthalmopathy could be predicted prospectively was tested in an independent validation cohort made up of fewer than 20 hyperthyroidism patients plus 17 patients who later progressed to ophthalmopathy. The 100 or so discovery patients were randomly split 7:3 into training and test sets. The study also compared thyroid tissue and blood T-cell repertoires from five or six Graves' hyperthyroidism patients. Once sampling was done, hyperthyroidism patients were given methimazole at a starting dose of 30 mg daily, whereas ophthalmopathy patients were given high-dose intravenous methylprednisolone. According to the paper, TCR Vbeta CDR3 sequencing was carried out on around 140 peripheral blood samples, which came from over 40 ophthalmopathy, 70 to 80 hyperthyroidism and roughly 17 progressor patients.

Ophthalmopathy patients had moderately to severely active disease, Clinical Activity Score of at least 3, NOSPECS grade of at least 4, and duration under 3 months. The study excluded patients with uncontrolled infections, other autoimmune diseases, pregnancy or lactation. Diagnoses were based on clinical symptoms, serum thyroxine and TRAb, thyroid ultrasound and orbital computed tomography. Ficoll-Paque density gradient centrifugation was used to isolate PBMCs from about 10 ml of fresh peripheral blood. Trizol reagent was used to extract total RNA, and RNA quality was then checked on an Agilent 2100 Bioanalyzer. TCR beta CDR3 regions were amplified from RNA transcripts. The first round of RT-PCR for the TCR CDR3 was performed with the HTBI primer set and the Qiagen OneStep RT-PCR kit. Libraries were constructed in a second round of multiplex PCR, after which size selection and purification were carried out. Paired-end sequencing of the libraries was performed with 100 bp reads on an Illumina HiSeq2000. Per the original workflow: SOAPnuke was used to process the raw data, throwing out any read that contained adapters or uncalled bases, had a mean Phred below 15, or lacked an exact constant-primer or identifier match. COPE v1.2.5 was used to merge the high-quality paired reads, and each unique nucleotide sequence was defined as a clonotype. MiTCR v1.1 was used to align the clonotypes against IMGT TRBV, TRBD and TRBJ reference segments. The analysis included only V-J combinations with a frequency above 0.0001, which together covered 99% to 99.2% of the repertoires. A TCS score was defined as the ratio of F50 (clonal expansion) to E x V (chaos), with BLOSUM62-based TCRdist applied between CDR3 peptides within each V-J. Welch's t-statistics and random forest reduced fewer than 600 V-J features to around 14, which were used in a naive Bayes classifier (R e1071). The raw public reads went through TCRdb reprocessing: fastp at Q25, MiXCR clone calling, in-frame beta chains kept. Here each entry gathers all rows of one CDR3 protein and keeps the most common genes and DNA. The V and J calls, along with clone size, are taken from TCRdb and not from the paper's own processing. The table for this sample lists hundreds of thousands of distinct CDR3 sequences; approximately 24% of them were counted only once. The top ten constitute approximately 10% of the sample.

The CDR3, cysteine through phenylalanine, is 14 amino acids long. The retained sequence is limited to the CDR3, 42 bases, with the frame set at the first base. V and J are truncated by 5 bases and 0 bases respectively, leaving an intervening sequence of 13 bases. In the germline V gene, CDR1 corresponds to SQVTM and CDR2 to ANQGSEA. Study-level results and caveats: No statistical method was used to fix the sample size in advance, and group allocation was not hidden from the investigators. In validation, progression to ophthalmopathy was predicted by the model with 70.59% sensitivity and just over 72% specificity, a median of 6.5 months before onset. Most expanded thyroid clonotypes (frequency above 0.001) were also detected in blood, suggesting blood repertoires may reflect thyroid immune responses. A 13 V-J signature model separated ophthalmopathy from stable hyperthyroidism, with around 91% sensitivity and just under 84% specificity in cross-validation and 80%/75% in testing.

Specimen: blood. The TCR originated in a woman aged 25 to 39 with Graves' ophthalmopathy. The sequence is built from TRBV29-1 and TRBJ1-1; a weak D assignment points to TRBD1 (5 bases agree). The CDR3 reads CSVQSRDLNTEAFF. The nucleotide sequence is TGCAGCGTTCAGAGTAGGGACCTGAACACTGAAGCTTTCTTT.